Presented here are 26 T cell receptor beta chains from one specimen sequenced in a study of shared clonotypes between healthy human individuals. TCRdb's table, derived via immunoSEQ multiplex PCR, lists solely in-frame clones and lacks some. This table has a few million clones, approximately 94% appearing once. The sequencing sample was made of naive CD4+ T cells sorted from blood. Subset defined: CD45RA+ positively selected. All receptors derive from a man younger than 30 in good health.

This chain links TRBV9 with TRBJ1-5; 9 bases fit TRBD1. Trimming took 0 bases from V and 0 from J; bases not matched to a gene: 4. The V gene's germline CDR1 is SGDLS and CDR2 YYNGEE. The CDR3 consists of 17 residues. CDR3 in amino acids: CASSVGGTGYSNQPQHF. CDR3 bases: TGTGCCAGCAGCGTAGGGGGGACAGGGTATAGCAATCAGCCCCAGCATTTT.

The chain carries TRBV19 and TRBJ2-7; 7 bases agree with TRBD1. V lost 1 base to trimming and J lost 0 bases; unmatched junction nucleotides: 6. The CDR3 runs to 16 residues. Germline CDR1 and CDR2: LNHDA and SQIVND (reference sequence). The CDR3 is CASSIAWGQSSYEQYF. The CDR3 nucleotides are TGTGCCAGTAGTATAGCTTGGGGACAGAGCTCCTACGAGCAGTACTTC.

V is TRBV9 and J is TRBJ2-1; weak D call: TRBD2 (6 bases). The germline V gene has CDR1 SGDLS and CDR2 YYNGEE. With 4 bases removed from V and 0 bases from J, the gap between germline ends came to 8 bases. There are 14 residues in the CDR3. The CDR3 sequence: CASSSSVSYNEQFF. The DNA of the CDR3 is TGTGCCAGCAGCTCTAGCGTCTCCTACAATGAGCAGTTCTTC.

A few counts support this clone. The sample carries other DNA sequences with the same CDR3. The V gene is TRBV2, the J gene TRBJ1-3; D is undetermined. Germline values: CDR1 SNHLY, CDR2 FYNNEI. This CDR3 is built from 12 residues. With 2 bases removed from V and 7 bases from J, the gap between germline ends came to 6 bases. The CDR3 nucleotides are TGTGCCAGCAGTGAAAGCGGGAACACCATATATTTT. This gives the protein CASSESGNTIYF.

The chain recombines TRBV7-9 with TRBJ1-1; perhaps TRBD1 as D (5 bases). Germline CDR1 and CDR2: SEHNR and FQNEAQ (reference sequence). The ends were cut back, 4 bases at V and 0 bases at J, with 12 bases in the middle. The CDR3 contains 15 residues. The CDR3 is CASSYGGTLNTEAFF. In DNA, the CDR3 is TGTGCCAGCAGCTATGGTGGGACCCTGAACACTGAAGCTTTCTTT.

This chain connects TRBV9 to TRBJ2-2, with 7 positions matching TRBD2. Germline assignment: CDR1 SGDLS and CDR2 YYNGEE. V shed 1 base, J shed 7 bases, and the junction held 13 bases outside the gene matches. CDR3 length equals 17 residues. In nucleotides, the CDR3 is TGTGCCAGCAGCGTAAAAGTAGCGGGTTACGGCATCGGGGAGCTGTTTTTT. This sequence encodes CASSVKVAGYGIGELFF.

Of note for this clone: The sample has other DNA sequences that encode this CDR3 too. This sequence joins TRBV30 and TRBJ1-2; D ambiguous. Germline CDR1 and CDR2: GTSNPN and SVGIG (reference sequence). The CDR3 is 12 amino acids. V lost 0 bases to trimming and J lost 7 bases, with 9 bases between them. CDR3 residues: CAWSVFRSGYTF. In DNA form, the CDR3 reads TGTGCCTGGAGTGTATTTCGCTCTGGCTACACCTTC.

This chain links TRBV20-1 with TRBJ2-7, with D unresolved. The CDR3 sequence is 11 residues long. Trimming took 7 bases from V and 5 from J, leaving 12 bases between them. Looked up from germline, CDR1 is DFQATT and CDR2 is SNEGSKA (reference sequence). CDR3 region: CSVGGGNEQYF. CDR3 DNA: TGCAGTGTCGGCGGTGGGAACGAGCAGTACTTC.

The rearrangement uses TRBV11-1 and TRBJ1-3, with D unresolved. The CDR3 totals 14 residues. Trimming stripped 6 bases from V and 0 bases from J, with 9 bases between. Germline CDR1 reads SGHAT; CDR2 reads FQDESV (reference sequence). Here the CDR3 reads CASSWTGSGNTIYF. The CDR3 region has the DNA TGTGCCAGCAGTTGGACGGGCTCTGGAAACACCATATATTTT.

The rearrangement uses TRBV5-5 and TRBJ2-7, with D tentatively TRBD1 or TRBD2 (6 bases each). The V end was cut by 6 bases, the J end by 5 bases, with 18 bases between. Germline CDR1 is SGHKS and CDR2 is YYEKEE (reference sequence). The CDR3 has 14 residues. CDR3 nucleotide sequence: TGTGCCAGCAACTTCCAAGGGGGACTGGACGAGCAGTACTTC. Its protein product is CASNFQGGLDEQYF. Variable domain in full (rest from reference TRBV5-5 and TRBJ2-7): DAGVTQSPTHLIKTRGQQVTLRCSPISGHKSVSWYQQVLGQGPQFIFQYYEKEERGRGNFPDRFSARQFPNYSSELNVNALLLGDSALYLCASNFQGGLDEQYFGPGTRLTVT.

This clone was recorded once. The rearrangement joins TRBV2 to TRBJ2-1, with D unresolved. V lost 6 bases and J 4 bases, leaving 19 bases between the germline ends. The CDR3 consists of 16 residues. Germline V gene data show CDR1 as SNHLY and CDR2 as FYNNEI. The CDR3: CASSASSARPYNEQFF. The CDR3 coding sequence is TGTGCCAGCAGCGCCAGCTCGGCAAGACCTTACAATGAGCAGTTCTTC.

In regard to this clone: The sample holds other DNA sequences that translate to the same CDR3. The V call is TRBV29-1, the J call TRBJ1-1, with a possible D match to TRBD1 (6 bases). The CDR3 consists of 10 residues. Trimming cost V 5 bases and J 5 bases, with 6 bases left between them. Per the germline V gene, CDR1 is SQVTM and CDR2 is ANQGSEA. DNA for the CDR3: TGCAGCGTTACAGGGACTGAAGCTTTCTTT. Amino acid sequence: CSVTGTEAFF. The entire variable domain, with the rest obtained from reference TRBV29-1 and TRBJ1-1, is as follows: SAVISQKPSRDICQRGTSLTIQCQVDSQVTMMFWYRQQPGQSLTLIATANQGSEATYESGFVIDKFPISRPNLTFSTLTVSNMSPEDSSIYLCSVTGTEAFFGQGTRLTVV.

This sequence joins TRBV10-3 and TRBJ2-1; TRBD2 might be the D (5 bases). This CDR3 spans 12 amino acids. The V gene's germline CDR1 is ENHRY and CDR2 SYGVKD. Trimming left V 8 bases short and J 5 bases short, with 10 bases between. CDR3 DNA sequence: TGTGCCATCCGATCGAGGGACAATGAGCAGTTCTTC. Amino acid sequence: CAIRSRDNEQFF.

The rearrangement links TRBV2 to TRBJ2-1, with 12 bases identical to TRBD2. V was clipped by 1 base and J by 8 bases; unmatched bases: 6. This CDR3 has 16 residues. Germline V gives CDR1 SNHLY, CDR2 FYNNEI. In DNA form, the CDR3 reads TGTGCCAGCAGTGAAGAAGTACTAGCGGGAGGTTATGAGCAGTTCTTC. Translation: CASSEEVLAGGYEQFF.

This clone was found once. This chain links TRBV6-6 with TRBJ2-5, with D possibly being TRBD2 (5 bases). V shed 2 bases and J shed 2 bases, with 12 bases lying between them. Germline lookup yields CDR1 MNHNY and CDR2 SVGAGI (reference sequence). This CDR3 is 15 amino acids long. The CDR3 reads CASSYPLGRQETQYF. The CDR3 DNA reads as TGTGCCAGCAGTTACCCCCTAGGGAGACAAGAGACCCAGTACTTC.

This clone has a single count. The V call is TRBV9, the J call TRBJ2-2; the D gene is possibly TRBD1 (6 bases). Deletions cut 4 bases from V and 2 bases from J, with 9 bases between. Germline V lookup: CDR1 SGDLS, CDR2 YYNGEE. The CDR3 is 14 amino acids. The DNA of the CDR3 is TGTGCCAGCAGCACCAGGGGAAACACCGGGGAGCTGTTTTTT. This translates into CASSTRGNTGELFF.

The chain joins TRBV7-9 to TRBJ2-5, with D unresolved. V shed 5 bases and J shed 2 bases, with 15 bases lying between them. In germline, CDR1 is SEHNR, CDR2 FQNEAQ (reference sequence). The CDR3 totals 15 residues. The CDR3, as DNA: TGTGCCAGCAGCCGAATGGGTGGCCAACAAGAGACCCAGTACTTC. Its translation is CASSRMGGQQETQYF.

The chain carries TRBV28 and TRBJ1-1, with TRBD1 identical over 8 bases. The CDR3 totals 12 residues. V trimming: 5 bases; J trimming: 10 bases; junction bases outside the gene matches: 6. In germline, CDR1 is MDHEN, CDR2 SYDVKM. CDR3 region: CASSQDRGAAFF. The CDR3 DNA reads TGTGCCAGCAGTCAAGACAGGGGCGCAGCTTTCTTT.

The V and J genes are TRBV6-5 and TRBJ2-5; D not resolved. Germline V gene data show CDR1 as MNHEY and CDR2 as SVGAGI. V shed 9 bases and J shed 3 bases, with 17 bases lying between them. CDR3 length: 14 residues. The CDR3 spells CASLAAGSKETQYF. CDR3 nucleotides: TGTGCCAGTCTGGCGGCTGGATCGAAAGAGACCCAGTACTTC.

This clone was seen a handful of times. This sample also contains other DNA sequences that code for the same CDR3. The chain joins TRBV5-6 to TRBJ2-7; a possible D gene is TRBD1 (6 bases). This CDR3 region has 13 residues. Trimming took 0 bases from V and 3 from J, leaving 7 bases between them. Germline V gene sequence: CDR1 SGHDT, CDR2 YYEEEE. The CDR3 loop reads CASSLAQGYEQYF. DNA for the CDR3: TGTGCCAGCAGCTTGGCACAGGGCTACGAGCAGTACTTC.

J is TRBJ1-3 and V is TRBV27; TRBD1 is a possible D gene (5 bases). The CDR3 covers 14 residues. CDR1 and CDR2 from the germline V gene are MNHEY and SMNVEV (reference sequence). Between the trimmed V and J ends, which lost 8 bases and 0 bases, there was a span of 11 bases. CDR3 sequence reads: CASSRQGSGNTIYF. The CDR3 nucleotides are TGTGCCAGCTCCCGGCAGGGCTCTGGAAACACCATATATTTT.

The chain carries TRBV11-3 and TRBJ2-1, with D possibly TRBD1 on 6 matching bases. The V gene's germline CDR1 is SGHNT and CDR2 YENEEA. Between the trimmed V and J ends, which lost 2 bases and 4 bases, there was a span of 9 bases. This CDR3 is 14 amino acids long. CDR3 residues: CASSLQGIYNEQFF. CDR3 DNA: TGTGCCAGCAGCTTACAGGGGATTTACAATGAGCAGTTCTTC.

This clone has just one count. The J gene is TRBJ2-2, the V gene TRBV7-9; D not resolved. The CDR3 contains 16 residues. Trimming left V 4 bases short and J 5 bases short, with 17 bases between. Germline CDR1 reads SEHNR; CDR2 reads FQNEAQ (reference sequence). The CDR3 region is CASSSQSTWPTGELFF. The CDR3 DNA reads TGTGCCAGCAGCTCCCAGAGCACCTGGCCTACCGGGGAGCTGTTTTTT.

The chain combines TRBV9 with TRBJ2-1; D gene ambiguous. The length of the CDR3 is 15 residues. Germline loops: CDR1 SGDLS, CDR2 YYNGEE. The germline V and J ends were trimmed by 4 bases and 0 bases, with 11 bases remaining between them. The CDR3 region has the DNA TGTGCCAGCAGCTTAAGCCCATCCTCCTACAATGAGCAGTTCTTC. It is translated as CASSLSPSSYNEQFF.

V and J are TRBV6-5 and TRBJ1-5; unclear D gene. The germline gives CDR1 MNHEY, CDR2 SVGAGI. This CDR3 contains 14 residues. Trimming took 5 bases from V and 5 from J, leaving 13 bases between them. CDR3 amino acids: CASSEGRGYQPQHF. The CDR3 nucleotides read TGTGCCAGCAGTGAAGGACGGGGATATCAGCCCCAGCATTTT.

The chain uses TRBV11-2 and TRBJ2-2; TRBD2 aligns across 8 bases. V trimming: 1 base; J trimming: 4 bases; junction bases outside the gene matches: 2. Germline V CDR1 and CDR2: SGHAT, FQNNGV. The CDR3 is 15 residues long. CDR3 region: CASSLAGGGTGELFF. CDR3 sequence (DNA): TGTGCCAGCAGCTTAGCCGGGGGGGGCACCGGGGAGCTGTTTTTT. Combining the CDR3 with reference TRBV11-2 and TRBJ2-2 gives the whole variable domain EAGVAQSPRYKIIEKRQSVAFWCNPISGHATLYWYQQILGQGPKLLIQFQNNGVVDDSQLPKDRFSAERLKGVDSTLKIQPAKLEDSAVYLCASSLAGGGTGELFFGEGSRLTVL.